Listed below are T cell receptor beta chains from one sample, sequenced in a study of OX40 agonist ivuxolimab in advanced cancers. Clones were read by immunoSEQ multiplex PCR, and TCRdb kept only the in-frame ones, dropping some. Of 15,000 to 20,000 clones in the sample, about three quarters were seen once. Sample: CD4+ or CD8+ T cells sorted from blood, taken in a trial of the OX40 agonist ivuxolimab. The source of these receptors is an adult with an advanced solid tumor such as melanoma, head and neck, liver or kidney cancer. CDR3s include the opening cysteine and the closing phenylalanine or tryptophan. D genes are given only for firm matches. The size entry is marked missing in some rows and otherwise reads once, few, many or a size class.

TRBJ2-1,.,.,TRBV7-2,CASSLGSSYNEQFF,TGTGCCAGCAGCTTGGGAAGCTCCTACAATGAGCAGTTCTTC
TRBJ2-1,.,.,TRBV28,CASSFTEGTSRNEQFF,TGTGCCAGCAGTTTCACAGAGGGGACTTCGAGGAATGAGCAGTTCTTC
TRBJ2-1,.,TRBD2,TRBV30,CAWSVLAGGYNEQFF,TGTGCCTGGAGTGTACTAGCGGGAGGGTACAATGAGCAGTTCTTC
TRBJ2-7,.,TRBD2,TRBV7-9,CASSPGGSYEQYF,TGTGCCAGCAGCCCCGGGGGGTCCTACGAGCAGTACTTC
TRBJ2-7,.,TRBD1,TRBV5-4,CASSWGQNYEQYF,TGTGCCAGCAGCTGGGGACAGAACTACGAGCAGTACTTC
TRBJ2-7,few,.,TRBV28,CASSFADSSYEQYF,TGTGCCAGCAGTTTTGCGGATAGCTCCTACGAGCAGTACTTC
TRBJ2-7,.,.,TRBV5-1,CASSRDPGGYEQYF,TGCGCCAGCAGCAGGGACCCCGGCGGGTACGAGCAGTACTTC
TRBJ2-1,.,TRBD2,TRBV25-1,CASSAFLREEGNEQFF,TGTGCCAGCAGTGCCTTCCTGCGGGAGGAGGGGAATGAGCAGTTCTTC
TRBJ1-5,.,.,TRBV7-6,CASSPRPGKGQPQHF,TGTGCCAGCAGCCCTCGGCCGGGAAAGGGCCAGCCCCAGCATTTT
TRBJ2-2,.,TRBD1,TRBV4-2,CASSQVPGTGDTGELFF,TGTGCCAGCAGCCAAGTTCCTGGGACAGGGGACACCGGGGAGCTGTTTTTT
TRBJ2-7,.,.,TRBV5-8,CASSFRQAPTEQYF,TGTGCCAGCAGCTTTAGGCAGGCCCCCACCGAGCAGTACTTC
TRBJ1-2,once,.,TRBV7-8,CASSPSENYGYTF,TGTGCCAGCAGCCCCAGTGAGAACTATGGCTACACCTTC
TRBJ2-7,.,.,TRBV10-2,CASSEAGNYEQYF,TGCGCCAGCAGTGAGGCGGGGAACTACGAGCAGTACTTC
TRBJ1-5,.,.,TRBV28,CASSLSQAPGYSNQPQHF,TGTGCCAGCAGTTTATCCCAGGCTCCCGGGTATAGCAATCAGCCCCAGCATTTT
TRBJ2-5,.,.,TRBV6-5,CASSYSGENLRTQYF,TGTGCCAGCAGTTACTCAGGGGAGAATTTGCGGACCCAGTACTTC
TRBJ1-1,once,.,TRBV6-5,CASSLGVNTEAFF,TGTGCCAGCAGTTTGGGGGTGAACACTGAAGCTTTCTTT
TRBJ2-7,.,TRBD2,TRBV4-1,CASSESGTSVYEQYF,TGCGCCAGCAGCGAGTCCGGGACTAGCGTGTACGAGCAGTACTTC
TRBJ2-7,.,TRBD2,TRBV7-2,CASSLQGGVNEQYF,TGTGCCAGCAGCTTACAGGGAGGGGTCAACGAGCAGTACTTC
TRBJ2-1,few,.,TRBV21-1,CASTQRGQGSSSYNEQFF,TGTGCCAGCACCCAGCGGGGACAGGGGTCGAGCTCCTACAATGAGCAGTTCTTC
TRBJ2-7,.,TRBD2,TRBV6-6,CATSGRSSYEQYF,TGTGCCACTAGCGGGAGGAGCTCCTACGAGCAGTACTTC
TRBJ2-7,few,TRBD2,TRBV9,CASSQREGHEQYF,TGTGCCAGCAGCCAGCGGGAGGGCCACGAGCAGTACTTC
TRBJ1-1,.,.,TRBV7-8,CVSSLSQALTAPGTEAFF,TGTGTCAGCAGCTTATCACAAGCGCTGACAGCCCCGGGCACTGAAGCTTTCTTT
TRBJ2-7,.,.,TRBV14,CASSLAEAIPYEQYF,TGTGCCAGCAGCCTGGCGGAGGCTATTCCCTACGAGCAGTACTTC
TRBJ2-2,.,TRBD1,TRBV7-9,CASSPGTGTGELFF,TGTGCCAGCAGCCCCGGGACAGGGACCGGGGAGCTGTTTTTT
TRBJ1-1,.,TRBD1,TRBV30,CAWRGTGYAEAFF,TGTGCCTGGAGGGGGACAGGGTATGCTGAAGCTTTCTTT
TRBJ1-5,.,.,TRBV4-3,CASSHWPLDSNQPQHF,TGCGCCAGCAGCCACTGGCCTCTAGATAGCAATCAGCCCCAGCATTTT
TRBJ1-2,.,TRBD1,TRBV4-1,CASSQIPGQGVDGYTF,TGCGCCAGCAGCCAGATTCCTGGACAGGGGGTTGATGGCTACACCTTC
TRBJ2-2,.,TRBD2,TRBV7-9,CASSSAGGGYTGELFF,TGTGCCAGCAGCTCGGCGGGGGGAGGTTACACCGGGGAGCTGTTTTTT
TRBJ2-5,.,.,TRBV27,CASSLGETQYF,TGTGCCAGCAGTTTAGGAGAGACCCAGTACTTC